Sequencing of this T cell receptor beta chain was carried out in a study of blood T cells in healthy people across ages (dated by TCRdb to between 2014 and 2017). Turning to the overall study: In model experiments, roughly one uniquely barcoded TCR beta cDNA molecule per two T cells was captured by template switching. To track age-related changes in TCR beta repertoire diversity, the study relied on deep sequencing normalized with unique cDNA molecular identifiers. Donors were grouped into four age groups: young (average roughly 16 years), middle-aged (39), aged (around 60) and long-lived (around 82). For two donors (one aged 18 to 29 and one aged 80 or older), the study analyzed two additional independent replicas of 1 million unique cDNA reads from the same blood draw. Donors of different ages were randomly distributed across sequencing lanes to avoid experimental bias.

A note on this clonotype: Its antigen is still unknown. Per-base qualities were not stored, and no clone one base away is much larger.

Overall results and qualifications from the work: Compared with the aged group, the long-lived group had more naive CD4+ T cells, fewer expanded clones and increased TCR diversity, suggesting age selection. A strong correlation was found between observed TCR beta diversity and the percentage of naive T cells measured by flow cytometry. Estimates of total diversity from one million sequenced T cells were regarded as lower bounds and underestimates. Because profiling used bulk unsorted PBMCs, naive and antigen-experienced compartments could not be compared conclusively. Donor CMV infection status was unknown, potentially confounding age-related changes in expanded clonotypes. As age increased, observed TCR beta diversity per million T cells dropped in a roughly linear way, and a significant reduction was already evident by age 40.

The donors were around 39 Caucasian individuals from Russia, aged roughly 6 to 100 years, who were systemically healthy. Ten milliliters of peripheral blood were drawn from each donor into EDTA-treated Vacutainer tubes. Ficoll-Paque density-gradient centrifugation was used to isolate PBMCs, with at least 7 million per sample. Total RNA, at least 6 micrograms per sample, was extracted from PBMCs with Trizol reagent. For every donor, flow cytometry on a PBMC aliquot measured the percentage of naive CD45RAhigh/CD27high T cells. V and J are truncated by 7 bases and 3 bases respectively, leaving an intervening sequence of 25 bases. The cysteine opens and the phenylalanine closes a CDR3 of 17 amino acids. Kept here is only the CDR3 DNA, which spans 51 bases and is read in frame from base 1. CDR1 and CDR2, per the germline V gene, are MDHEN and SYDVKM. Library preparation employed 5' RACE. Sequencing was carried out with an Illumina HiSeq 2500. A second PCR of about 7 to 12 cycles was run with a J-beta primer mix and a sample-barcoded 5' primer. A unique molecular identifier was introduced onto each TCR beta cDNA molecule by a template-switch 5' adaptor carrying 12 random nucleotides. At least 2.5 million CDR3-containing paired-end reads were obtained from each sample. First-strand cDNA was synthesized from all RNA with the Mint cDNA synthesis kit, primed by a TRBC-specific oligonucleotide. All cDNA was treated with uracil-DNA glycosylase and then went through a first 18-cycle PCR with the universal primers M1SS and BC2_uni_R. The original methods were these. For normalization, 1 million high-quality reads, each with a distinct molecular identifier, were randomly selected from each sample. Reads sharing molecular identifiers were discarded rather than binned into consensus sequences. MiTCR, with a Q25 quality threshold and the strictest error-elimination algorithm, was used for CDR3 identification, clonotype clustering and error correction. A nonparametric unseen species model with Euler transformation was used to estimate lower-bound total TCR beta diversity. Using fastp at Q25 and MiXCR, TCRdb reprocessed the public reads and kept productive beta chains. When rows share a CDR3 protein, they turn into one entry using the most common DNA and genes. TCRdb, rather than the study authors, made the V and J calls. Counted in this sample were approximately 800,000 distinct CDR3 sequences; 46% of them appeared once. The top ten clonotypes cover 15% to 20% of the sample.

Sequencing was carried out using blood. This receptor was obtained from an elderly man in good health. This chain joins TRBV28 to TRBJ2-7; no D gene is confidently identified. The CDR3 is CASTIDLGNNKVYEQYF. The nucleotides are TGTGCCAGCACCATCGACTTGGGGAACAACAAGGTCTACGAGCAGTACTTC.